The 21 T cell receptor beta chains presented below share a single source sample, sequenced in a study of T-cell reconstitution after alpha-beta-depleted transplantation in children. Preparation of the TCRbeta library involved a method that used unique molecular identifiers. TCRdb used MiXCR to reprocess the PCR reads, holding one entry per CDR3 protein. The repertoire holds about 640,000 distinct CDR3 sequences, 16% seen once, with approximately 1% in the top ten. The sequencing here drew on PBMCs from the stem cell graft donor, taken from the stem cell graft. These TCRs come from a human donor who donated a stem cell graft to a child with acute myeloid leukemia.

The rearrangement links TRBV4-3 to TRBJ2-7; the D gene is possibly TRBD1 (7 bases). Germline CDR1 is LGHNA and CDR2 is YSLEER. The CDR3 contains 15 residues. The V end lost 1 base, the J end lost 4 bases, and 14 bases lay between the germline ends. The CDR3 region has the DNA TGCGCCAGCAGCCAAGCTCCAGGGGGACTTTACGAGCAGTACTTC. This translates into CASSQAPGGLYEQYF.

This chain links TRBV20-1 with TRBJ2-3, with TRBD2 matching over 11 bases. The CDR3 totals 15 residues. CDR1 is DFQATT and CDR2 is SNEGSKA in the germline V gene (reference sequence). V shed 3 bases, J shed 7 bases, and the junction held 9 bases outside the gene matches. The CDR3 is CSASLTGLAANTQYF. The CDR3 bases are TGCAGTGCTAGCCTCACGGGACTAGCGGCCAATACGCAGTATTTT.

The V call is TRBV12-3 or TRBV12-4, the J call TRBJ2-2; 8 bases line up with TRBD2. With V trimmed by 5 bases and J by 0 bases, 5 bases remained unmatched. This CDR3 spans 16 amino acids. The CDR3 here is CASSQPGLANTGELFF. The CDR3 DNA reads TGTGCCAGCAGTCAACCGGGACTAGCGAACACCGGGGAGCTGTTTTTT.

This clonotype was seen repeatedly, ten times or more. J is TRBJ1-1 and V is TRBV20-1, with 7 bases matching TRBD1. V gave up 5 bases and J gave up 1 base; unmatched junction bases: 4. CDR1 is DFQATT, CDR2 SNEGSKA, per germline (reference sequence). There are 13 residues in the CDR3. The CDR3 protein is CSAARGRNTEAFF. The CDR3 DNA is TGCAGTGCTGCCAGGGGGAGGAACACTGAAGCTTTCTTT.

The chain has TRBV5-1 and TRBJ1-5; weak D call: TRBD1 (6 bases). The V end was cut by 1 base, the J end by 6 bases, with 11 bases between. Germline CDR1 is SGHRS and CDR2 is YFSETQ. CDR3 length: 14 amino acids. The CDR3 region has the DNA TGCGCCAGCAGCTTGAGGGGGGAGCTTCAGCCCCAGCATTTT. Protein sequence: CASSLRGELQPQHF.

Notes on this clonotype: Compared with germline, one end of the junction differs, possibly owing to a read error. The J gene is TRBJ2-1, the V gene TRBV10-2; D might be TRBD2 (5 bases). This CDR3 comprises 12 residues. Germline V lookup: CDR1 WSHSY, CDR2 SAAADI. CDR3 DNA: TGTGCCAGCAGTGACGCGGGTCGTGGGCAGTTCTTC. Translated, it gives CASSDAGRGQFF.

The V gene is TRBV6-1, the J gene TRBJ2-7; D possibly corresponds to TRBD2 (5 bases). The V and J ends lost 7 bases and 10 bases respectively, with 14 bases between them. The germline CDR1 and CDR2 sequences are MNHNS and SASEGT. The CDR3 spans 11 residues. The CDR3 loop reads CASNSAMGQYF. DNA for the CDR3: TGTGCCAGCAATAGCGCCATGGGCCAGTACTTC.

The chain is built from TRBV6-4 and TRBJ2-1, with 16 bases identical to TRBD2. V trimming: 9 bases; J trimming: 7 bases; junction bases outside the gene matches: 6. The CDR3 loop spans 15 amino acids. Per the germline V gene, CDR1 is MRHNA and CDR2 is SNTAGT. CDR3 protein: CASRGTSGGANEQFF. The CDR3 nucleotides read TGTGCCAGTCGAGGGACTAGCGGGGGGGCAAATGAGCAGTTCTTC.

The chain uses TRBV4-3 and TRBJ1-3; D might be TRBD1 (5 bases). This CDR3 contains 15 residues. Germline CDR1 is LGHNA and CDR2 is YSLEER. Trimming removed 3 bases at V and 0 bases at J, with 9 bases between. CDR3 sequence reads: CASSQGTGSGNTIYF. The CDR3 bases are TGCGCCAGCAGCCAGGGGACGGGCTCTGGAAACACCATATATTTT.

Only a few counts were recorded for this clonotype. The V call is TRBV6-2 or TRBV6-3, the J call TRBJ2-7; unclear D gene. Looked up from germline, CDR1 is MNHEY and CDR2 is SVGEGT. The CDR3 is 14 residues long. Trimming shortened V by 2 bases and J by 0 bases, and 8 bases separated the two germline ends. CDR3 DNA: TGTGCCAGCAGTTACCGACCCGTCTCCTACGAGCAGTACTTC. It encodes CASSYRPVSYEQYF.

At least ten counts were recorded for this clonotype. DNA for the CDR3: TGCAGCGTTCAGACAGGGTTTCAGCCCCAGCATTTT. Its translation is CSVQTGFQPQHF. The gene calls are TRBV29-1 and TRBJ1-5; TRBD1 matches 7 bases. CDR1 is SQVTM, CDR2 ANQGSEA, per germline. This CDR3 spans 12 amino acids. J lost 6 bases, V lost 5 bases, and 4 bases had no gene match.

This clonotype was picked up many times. The V call is TRBV4-3, the J call TRBJ1-1; no clear D gene. The CDR3 loop spans 14 amino acids. The V end was cut by 0 bases, the J end by 0 bases, with 5 bases between. Germline CDR1 is LGHNA and CDR2 is YSLEER. CDR3 nucleotide sequence: TGCGCCAGCAGCCAAGACCTCGTGAACACTGAAGCTTTCTTT. Translated, it gives CASSQDLVNTEAFF.

This chain links TRBV6-1 with TRBJ1-1; 10 bases agree with TRBD1. The germline CDR1 and CDR2 sequences are MNHNS and SASEGT. This CDR3 has 15 amino acids. V was pared by 5 bases and J by 0 bases, with 3 bases of the junction left unmatched. The CDR3 coding sequence is TGTGCCAGCAGTCCGACAGGGGGCGTGAACACTGAAGCTTTCTTT. Residues: CASSPTGGVNTEAFF.

The chain recombines TRBV20-1 with TRBJ2-1; 10 bases are shared with TRBD1. The CDR3 has 17 residues. V shed 6 bases, J shed 6 bases, and the junction held 17 bases outside the gene matches. Looked up from germline, CDR1 is DFQATT and CDR2 is SNEGSKA (reference sequence). DNA for the CDR3: TGCAGTGCCACCTCATTAACCGGGACAGGGGCACCCAATGAGCAGTTCTTC. Translated, it gives CSATSLTGTGAPNEQFF.

The table lists this clonotype with a few counts. The rearrangement joins TRBV7-2 to TRBJ2-1; 9 bases agree with TRBD2. With 4 bases clipped from V and 1 base from J, the junction kept 2 bases outside the gene matches. Per germline, CDR1 SGHTA and CDR2 FQGNSA. CDR3 size: 15 residues. The CDR3 DNA sequence: TGTGCCAGCAGCTCTGGACTAGCGTCCTACAATGAGCAGTTCTTC. Translating it yields CASSSGLASYNEQFF.

There are a few counts of this clonotype. This CDR3 reads CASSLKGPSQPQHF. DNA for the CDR3: TGTGCCAGCAGTTTAAAGGGGCCTAGTCAGCCCCAGCATTTT. The chain is built from TRBV28 and TRBJ1-5, with a tentative D call TRBD1 (5 bases). Germline CDR1 is MDHEN and CDR2 is SYDVKM. Trimming removed 2 bases from V and 6 bases from J, with 11 bases in between. The CDR3 sequence is 14 residues long. The full variable domain, its missing parts supplied by reference TRBV28 and TRBJ1-5, is DVKVTQSSRYLVKRTGEKVFLECVQDMDHENMFWYRQDPGLGLRLIYFSYDVKMKEKGDIPEGYSVSREKKERFSLILESASTNQTSMYLCASSLKGPSQPQHFGDGTRLSIL.

The chain has TRBV28 and TRBJ2-1, with 8 bases matching TRBD1. Germline CDR1 and CDR2: MDHEN and SYDVKM. With 4 bases clipped from V and 8 bases from J, the junction kept 10 bases outside the gene matches. This CDR3 is 15 amino acids long. This chain's CDR3 is CASSSDRGVVDEQFF. The CDR3 bases are TGTGCCAGCAGTTCCGACAGGGGAGTAGTCGATGAGCAGTTCTTC.

This clonotype has a count of ten or more. The gene calls are TRBV9 and TRBJ1-6; D may be TRBD1 (6 bases). V lost 1 base and J lost 0, with 8 bases in between. CDR3 length equals 16 residues. Germline CDR1 is SGDLS and CDR2 is YYNGEE. CDR3 sequence reads: CASSVTGSSYNSPLHF. The CDR3 coding sequence is TGTGCCAGCAGCGTAACAGGGAGCTCCTATAATTCACCCCTCCACTTT. Full variable domain (outside the CDR3, taken from reference TRBV9 and TRBJ1-6): DSGVTQTPKHLITATGQRVTLRCSPRSGDLSVYWYQQSLDQGLQFLIQYYNGEERAKGNILERFSAQQFPDLHSELNLSSLELGDSALYFCASSVTGSSYNSPLHFGNGTRLTVT.

This sequence joins TRBV4-3 and TRBJ2-3, with 8 bases identical to TRBD2. Unmatched junction bases numbered 6, after V lost 2 bases and J lost 8 bases. Germline loops: CDR1 LGHNA, CDR2 YSLEER. This CDR3 is built from 14 residues. CDR3 coding DNA: TGCGCCAGCAGCCAAAATACGGGGGGGCCTACGCAGTATTTT. Translated: CASSQNTGGPTQYF.

The CDR3 DNA follows: TGCAGTGCTAGAGACCCCGTCAGGCCCCCAGATACGCAGTATTTT. Amino acid sequence: CSARDPVRPPDTQYF. The gene calls are TRBV20-1 and TRBJ2-3; the D is unclear. Trimming took 0 bases from V and 4 from J, leaving 14 bases between them. Germline CDR1 is DFQATT and CDR2 is SNEGSKA (reference sequence). This CDR3 comprises 15 residues.

This clonotype has at least ten counts. The genes are TRBV20-1 and TRBJ2-3; the match to TRBD1 covers 7 bases. Germline V CDR1 and CDR2: DFQATT, SNEGSKA (reference sequence). Trimming took 3 bases from V and 0 from J; bases not matched to a gene: 12. This CDR3 has 17 amino acids. CDR3: CSASGAGGKYSTDTQYF. The CDR3 DNA reads as TGCAGTGCTAGCGGGGCAGGGGGTAAATATAGCACAGATACGCAGTATTTT.